This entry features one T cell receptor beta chain sequence. The sample is drawn from a study of blood T cell repertoires in COVID-19. Study-wide background: T cells, B-cell-depleted T cells, or PBMCs provided the cDNA or gDNA that served as material.

CDR3 length: 15 residues. The V and J ends lost 3 bases and 2 bases, in that order; junction bases with no gene match: 2. The germline CDR1 and CDR2 sequences are SGHRS and YFSETQ. Per the study methods: Estimated nucleated cell counts came from reference gene primer amplification. TCRdb keeps only in-frame clones here, not all; method: immunoSEQ multiplex PCR. V and J calls plus clone size are reproduced from that table; the DNA served to infer D and trimming. The table shows 200,000 to 250,000 clones, with roughly 89% occurring only once. The participants were between about 18 and 90 years old and came from 24 US areas. In assigning cohorts, the study relied on participant-reported clinical history.

The sample comprised PBMCs or T cells enriched from blood (not recorded which). This chain joins TRBV5-1 and TRBJ2-2, with TRBD1 identical over 9 bases. The TCR sequence derives from a woman between 35 and 50 years old with acute COVID-19. The DNA for the CDR3 is TGCGCCAGCAGCTCGGGACAGGGCAACACCGGGGAGCTGTTTTTT. Translating gives CASSSGQGNTGELFF.